These 4 T cell receptor beta chains share one sample of origin, sequenced in a study of blood T cell repertoires in COVID-19. Some clones are missing from TCRdb's copy, which holds only in-frame ones; the method was immunoSEQ multiplex PCR. Here the sample spans about 380,000 clones, 85% being singletons. Sequenced input: peripheral blood. These receptors were collected from a woman aged 18-29 years with acute or convalescent COVID-19.

The V call is TRBV30, the J call TRBJ1-4; maybe TRBD1 (6 bases). Germline CDR1 and CDR2: GTSNPN and SVGIG (reference sequence). Trimming cost V 0 bases and J 7 bases, with 18 bases left between them. CDR3 length: 16 amino acids. The CDR3 nucleotides are TGTGCCTGGAGTGTACAGGGTCAGGCTCTAGGTGAAAAACTGTTTTTT. Amino acids: CAWSVQGQALGEKLFF. Drawing the rest from reference TRBV30 and TRBJ1-4, the complete variable domain is SQTIHQWPATLVQPVGSPLSLECTVEGTSNPNLYWYRQAAGRGLQLLFYSVGIGQISSEVPQNLSASRPQDRQFILSSKKLLLSDSGFYLCAWSVQGQALGEKLFFGSGTQLSVL.

Details on this clone: At the DNA level, this CDR3 is encoded by other sequences in the same sample as well. The chain joins TRBV12-3 or TRBV12-4 to TRBJ2-7; D is unclear. The V gene lost 1 base and the J gene lost 3 bases, with 7 bases spanning the gap. This CDR3 is built from 13 residues. CDR3 nucleotides: TGTGCCAGCAGTTTAGGCAGGTACTACGAGCAGTACTTC. Translation gives CASSLGRYYEQYF.

This clone was seen once. This chain uses TRBV5-4 with TRBJ2-1; D remains ambiguous. Deletions cut 0 bases from V and 5 bases from J, with 6 bases between. Looked up from germline, CDR1 is SGHNT and CDR2 is YYREEE (reference sequence). CDR3 size: 13 residues. The DNA for the CDR3 is TGTGCCAGCAGCTTGGCCGGTAACAATGAGCAGTTCTTC. Translating it yields CASSLAGNNEQFF.

The CDR3 coding sequence is TGTGCCAGCAGCCCCGACCGCCGGGGTGCCCAGTTCTTC. Translated, it gives CASSPDRRGAQFF. The chain recombines TRBV7-2 with TRBJ2-1; possibly TRBD2 for D (5 bases). V was trimmed by 5 bases and J by 13 bases, leaving 18 bases between them. Looked up from germline, CDR1 is SGHTA and CDR2 is FQGNSA. The CDR3 has 13 amino acids.